The 20 T cell receptor beta chains in this list originate from one sample, sequenced in a study of CD8+CD57+ T cells in acquired aplastic anemia. Patients sequenced had flow cytometry evidence of CD8+CD57+ cell expansion. Genomic DNA templated the TCR beta VDJ and CDR3 profiling. TCRdb reanalysed the reads using MiXCR and keeps one entry per CDR3 protein. The table lists about 470,000 distinct CDR3 sequences, around 30% of them singletons. The sample comprised sorted CD4+, CD8+, or CD8+CD57+ T cells (not recorded which) from PBMCs. The receptor set was obtained from a human donor with aplastic anemia.

In the case of this clonotype: This may come from a read error, since a much larger clone is one base off. The V call is TRBV24-1, the J call TRBJ2-1, with D maybe TRBD2 (7 bases). The CDR3 contains 15 residues. Germline CDR1 and CDR2: KGHDR and SFDVKD. Trimming took off 0 bases at V and 8 bases at J, with 13 bases between the two ends. The CDR3 here is CATSDLNREGDEQFF. CDR3 DNA: TGTGCCACCAGTGATTTGAACAGGGAGGGTGATGAGCAGTTCTTC.

The V call is TRBV7-2, the J call TRBJ2-7; tentative D call: TRBD2 (6 bases). The J call is doubtful: the DNA matches TRBJ2-5 better. Looked up from germline, CDR1 is SGHTA and CDR2 is FQGNSA. The CDR3 runs to 14 residues. The CDR3 DNA reads as TGTGCCAGCAGCTCCCCGGAGGGAACGGAGACCCAGTACTTC. Amino acids: CASSSPEGTETQYF.

This clonotype appeared many times. This chain uses TRBV25-1 with TRBJ2-7; 12 bases are shared with TRBD2. J was trimmed by 5 bases and V by 5 bases; bases with no gene match: 16. The V gene's germline CDR1 is MGHDK and CDR2 SYGVNS. The CDR3 spans 18 residues. The CDR3 region is CASSPPKGGLAGSNEQYF. The CDR3 region has the DNA TGTGCCAGCAGTCCCCCTAAGGGAGGACTAGCGGGGAGCAACGAGCAGTACTTC.

To note about this clonotype: A much more abundant neighbour one base away suggests this may be a read error. V usage is TRBV2 and J usage is TRBJ1-6, with D hard to call. The CDR3 runs to 14 residues. CDR1 and CDR2 from the germline V gene are SNHLY and FYNNEI. The CDR3 DNA reads as TGTGTCAGCAGTTTATGGCAGTATAATTCACCCCTCCACTTT. Its translation is CVSSLWQYNSPLHF.

This clonotype occurred many times. The rearrangement joins TRBV29-1 to TRBJ1-2, with TRBD1 matching 7 bases. The V and J ends lost 4 bases and 6 bases, in that order; junction bases with no gene match: 5. Looked up from germline, CDR1 is SQVTM and CDR2 is ANQGSEA. The CDR3 sequence is 12 residues long. Here the CDR3 DNA reads TGCAGCGTTGTGTCAGGGGGGAATGGCTACACCTTC. Amino acids: CSVVSGGNGYTF.

This clonotype was seen only a few times. The chain carries TRBV4-1 and TRBJ2-7, with 7 bases matching TRBD1. The CDR3 runs 14 residues. J gave up 2 bases and V 5 bases, and 6 bases lay outside the gene matches. The V gene's germline CDR1 is MGHRA and CDR2 YSYEKL. The CDR3 sequence: CASSKPGQTYEQYF. In nucleotides, the CDR3 is TGCGCCAGCAGCAAACCGGGACAGACCTACGAGCAGTACTTC.

As concerns this clonotype: A junction end diverges from the germline sequence, so it may reflect a read error. J is TRBJ1-3 and V is TRBV7-9, with D uncertain. Germline-derived CDR1 and CDR2 are SEHNR and FQNEAQ (reference sequence). This CDR3 is 15 amino acids long. The CDR3 spells CAGSLGGVSGNTIYF. The CDR3 DNA is TGTGCCGGCAGCTTAGGAGGTGTCTCTGGAAACACCATATATTTT.

The sample holds many counts of this clonotype. This chain's CDR3 is CSAQPPTGGLPYGYTF. CDR3 nucleotides: TGCAGTGCTCAACCCCCTACAGGGGGCCTTCCCTATGGCTACACCTTC. The rearrangement uses TRBV20-1 and TRBJ1-2; 9 positions agree with TRBD1. The germline CDR1 and CDR2 sequences are DFQATT and SNEGSKA (reference sequence). The ends lost 5 bases at V and 4 bases at J; junction bases unmatched: 14. The CDR3 has 16 residues.

This clonotype was counted many times. The chain has TRBV6-2 or TRBV6-3 and TRBJ2-1, with 11 bases aligning to TRBD2. This CDR3 has 16 residues. After removal of 4 bases from V and 6 bases from J, the junction contained 8 bases not matched to a gene. Germline-derived CDR1 and CDR2 are MNHEY and SVGEGT. CDR3 DNA: TGTGCCAGCAGTTTCCTGACTAGCGGGACAGGCAATGAGCAGTTCTTC. This translates into CASSFLTSGTGNEQFF.

The chain couples TRBV20-1 to TRBJ1-2, with a weak D call TRBD1 (5 bases). This CDR3 has 13 residues. The ends were cut back, 3 bases at V and 4 bases at J, with 12 bases in the middle. Germline assignment: CDR1 DFQATT and CDR2 SNEGSKA (reference sequence). CDR3 sequence: CSASFGATYGYTF. In DNA form, the CDR3 reads TGCAGTGCTAGTTTTGGGGCCACCTATGGCTACACCTTC.

The chain combines TRBV6-5 with TRBJ1-5; the D is unclear. The CDR3 consists of 14 residues. Per germline, CDR1 MNHEY and CDR2 SVGAGI. Trimming took 2 bases from V and 4 from J, leaving 9 bases between them. CDR3 sequence reads: CASSYIQTNQPQHF. The CDR3 DNA reads TGTGCCAGCAGTTACATACAGACTAATCAGCCCCAGCATTTT.

This clonotype was detected only once. This chain links TRBV7-3 with TRBJ1-6; 9 nucleotides align to TRBD1. This CDR3 spans 15 amino acids. Germline-derived CDR1 and CDR2 are SGHTA and FQGTGA. Losses at the gene ends were 5 bases for V and 7 bases for J; bases not matched to a gene: 6. CDR3 nucleotides: TGTGCCAGCAGCCAAGCCGACAGGGGGAATTCACCCCTCCACTTT. Translation: CASSQADRGNSPLHF.

This clonotype was detected a few times. The chain couples TRBV11-1 to TRBJ1-4; D unclear. CDR3 length: 16 amino acids. The germline V gene encodes CDR1 SGHAT and CDR2 FQDESV (reference sequence). Trimming pared 2 bases from V and 7 bases from J, leaving 17 bases between. The CDR3 sequence is CASSLRFGIAAEKLFF. The CDR3 DNA is TGTGCCAGCAGCTTACGTTTCGGCATAGCCGCTGAAAAACTGTTTTTT.

The sample holds a few counts of this clonotype. The chain joins TRBV5-1 to TRBJ2-1, with 7 bases that match TRBD1. The germline V gene encodes CDR1 SGHRS and CDR2 YFSETQ. The CDR3 totals 14 residues. V shed 0 bases and J 5 bases; nucleotides not matched to a gene: 2. CDR3 sequence: CASSLGQGDNEQFF. In DNA form, the CDR3 reads TGCGCCAGCAGCTTGGGACAGGGAGACAATGAGCAGTTCTTC. Complete variable domain (other parts from reference TRBV5-1 and TRBJ2-1): KAGVTQTPRYLIKTRGQQVTLSCSPISGHRSVSWYQQTPGQGLQFLFEYFSETQRNKGNFPGRFSGRQFSNSRSEMNVSTLELGDSALYLCASSLGQGDNEQFFGPGTRLTVL.

This chain uses TRBV12-3 or TRBV12-4 with TRBJ2-5; TRBD1 might be the D (6 bases). Trimming removed 2 bases from V and 4 bases from J, with 14 bases in between. CDR3 size: 15 residues. Written as DNA, the CDR3 is TGTGCCAGCAGTTTAAACGTGGGGGCGGGAGAGACCCAGTACTTC. It translates to CASSLNVGAGETQYF.

The chain has TRBV25-1 and TRBJ1-6; no firm D call. The germline gives CDR1 MGHDK, CDR2 SYGVNS. The germline V and J ends were trimmed by 11 bases and 7 bases, with 15 bases remaining between them. This CDR3 has 13 residues. CDR3 loop: CAWTVGRNSPLHF. DNA of the CDR3: TGTGCCTGGACCGTGGGGAGAAATTCACCCCTCCACTTT. The full variable domain, rest sourced from reference TRBV25-1 and TRBJ1-6, is EADIYQTPRYLVIGTGKKITLECSQTMGHDKMYWYQQDPGMELHLIHYSYGVNSTEKGDLSSESTVSRIRTEHFPLTLESARPSHTSQYLCAWTVGRNSPLHFGNGTRLTVT.

This clonotype has more than one count but fewer than ten. V usage is TRBV15 and J usage is TRBJ2-6; possibly TRBD2 for D (5 bases). The germline gives CDR1 LNHNV, CDR2 YYDKDF (reference sequence). CDR3 size: 15 residues. Trimming stripped 7 bases from V and 8 bases from J, with 18 bases between. CDR3 region: CATNQGGESTNVLTF. The CDR3 DNA reads as TGTGCCACCAATCAAGGAGGAGAGAGCACCAACGTCCTGACTTTC.

This clonotype was detected many times. This rearrangement joins TRBV6-5 to TRBJ2-7; 7 nucleotides align to TRBD2. There are 15 residues in the CDR3. Germline-derived CDR1 and CDR2 are MNHEY and SVGAGI. V shed 0 bases and J 4 bases; nucleotides not matched to a gene: 6. The DNA of the CDR3 is TGTGCCAGCAGTTACTCGAGTGGCGGGGGATACGAGCAGTACTTC. It specifies CASSYSSGGGYEQYF.

This clonotype was counted ten times or more. The CDR3 loop is CSARPTTYNEQFF. CDR3 DNA: TGCAGTGCGCGACCTACAACCTACAATGAGCAGTTCTTC. The chain has TRBV20-1 and TRBJ2-1; D ambiguous. The V end was cut by 6 bases, the J end by 2 bases, with 11 bases between. Germline loops: CDR1 DFQATT, CDR2 SNEGSKA (reference sequence). The CDR3 has 13 residues.

The chain couples TRBV28 to TRBJ2-2; no reliable D call. Looked up from germline, CDR1 is MDHEN and CDR2 is SYDVKM. V was shortened by 3 bases and J by 2 bases, with 7 bases between the two germline ends. The CDR3 loop spans 14 amino acids. The CDR3 region is CASSFRTNTGELFF. The DNA for the CDR3 is TGTGCCAGCAGTTTCCGCACTAACACCGGGGAGCTGTTTTTT. Combining the CDR3 with reference TRBV28 and TRBJ2-2 gives the whole variable domain DVKVTQSSRYLVKRTGEKVFLECVQDMDHENMFWYRQDPGLGLRLIYFSYDVKMKEKGDIPEGYSVSREKKERFSLILESASTNQTSMYLCASSFRTNTGELFFGEGSRLTVL.